This TCR beta chain was recorded in a study of blood T cell repertoires in COVID-19. The CDR3 extends over 14 amino acids. Trimming removed 4 bases from V and 2 bases from J; junction bases left unmatched: 1. The germline gives CDR1 MDHEN, CDR2 SYDVKM. Profiled with immunoSEQ multiplex PCR; TCRdb holds only in-frame clones, not every one. The repertoire has 270,000 or so clones, roughly 84% of them found once; the top ten carry roughly 3.1%. This clonotype was obtained from a young woman with acute or convalescent COVID-19. Sequencing was done on a sample of peripheral blood. The J gene is TRBJ2-7, the V gene TRBV28; 11 bases line up with TRBD2. CDR3 DNA sequence: TGTGCCAGCAGTTATAGCGGGAGGGCCTACGAGCAGTACTTC. As protein: CASSYSGRAYEQYF.